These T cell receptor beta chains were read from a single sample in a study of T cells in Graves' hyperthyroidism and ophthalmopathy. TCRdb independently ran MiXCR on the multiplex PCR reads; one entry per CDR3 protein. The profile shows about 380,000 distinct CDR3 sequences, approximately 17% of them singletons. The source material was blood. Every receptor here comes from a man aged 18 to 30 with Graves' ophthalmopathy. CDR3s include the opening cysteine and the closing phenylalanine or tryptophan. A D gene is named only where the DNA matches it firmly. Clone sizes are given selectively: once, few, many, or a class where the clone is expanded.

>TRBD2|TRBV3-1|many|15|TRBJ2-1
CASNLGAGGFNEQFF
TGTGCCAGCAACCTTGGAGCGGGGGGCTTCAATGAGCAGTTCTTC
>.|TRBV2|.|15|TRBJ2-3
CASSVGGGFTDTQYF
TGTGCCAGCAGTGTAGGGGGGGGGTTCACAGATACGCAGTATTTT
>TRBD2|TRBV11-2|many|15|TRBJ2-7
CASSPPGLLLYEQYF
TGTGCCAGCAGCCCACCGGGACTACTACTCTACGAGCAGTACTTC
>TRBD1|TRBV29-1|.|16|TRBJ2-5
CSVEEDGTGAQETQYF
TGCAGCGTTGAAGAGGACGGGACAGGCGCCCAAGAGACCCAGTACTTC
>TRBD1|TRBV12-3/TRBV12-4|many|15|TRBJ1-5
CASSLQGQGVQPQHF
TGTGCCAGCAGTTTACAGGGACAGGGGGTTCAGCCCCAGCATTTT
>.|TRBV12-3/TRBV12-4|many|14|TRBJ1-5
CASCPAEGNQPQHF
TGTGCCAGCTGCCCGGCCGAGGGCAATCAGCCCCAGCATTTT
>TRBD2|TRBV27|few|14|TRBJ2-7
CASGTSGGSYEQYF
TGTGCCAGCGGAACTAGCGGGGGGAGCTACGAGCAGTACTTC
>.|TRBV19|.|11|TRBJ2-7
CAGYLIHEQYF
TGTGCCGGATACTTAATACACGAGCAGTACTTC
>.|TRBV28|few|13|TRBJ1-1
CASSLEVPTGAFF
TGTGCCAGCAGTTTGGAGGTCCCGACGGGGGCTTTCTTT
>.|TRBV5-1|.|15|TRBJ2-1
CASSLGLRTFNEQFF
TGCGCCAGCAGCCTGGGACTGCGTACCTTCAATGAGCAGTTCTTC
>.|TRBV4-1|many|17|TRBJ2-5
CASSQGQGRRASETQYF
TGCGCCAGCAGCCAAGGGCAGGGGCGAAGAGCGTCGGAGACCCAGTACTTC
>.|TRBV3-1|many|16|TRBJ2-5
CASSQETSRGPETQYF
TGTGCCAGCAGCCAAGAGACATCACGGGGGCCAGAGACCCAGTACTTC
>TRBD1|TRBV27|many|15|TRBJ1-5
CASSSGGGSNQPQHF
TGTGCCAGCAGTTCAGGGGGCGGGAGCAATCAGCCCCAGCATTTT
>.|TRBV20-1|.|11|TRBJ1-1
CSARDSTGAFF
TGCAGTGCTAGAGATTCAACCGGAGCTTTCTTT
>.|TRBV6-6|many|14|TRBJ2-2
CASSYSGNTGELFF
TGTGCCAGCAGTTACTCTGGCAACACCGGGGAGCTGTTTTTT
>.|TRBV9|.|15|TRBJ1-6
CASSVAGNPEWPLHF
TGTGCCAGCAGCGTAGCTGGCAACCCGGAATGGCCCCTCCACTTT
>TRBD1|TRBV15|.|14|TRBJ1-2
CATSSRQGPRRYTF
TGTGCCACCAGCTCCAGACAGGGGCCGAGGCGCTACACCTTC
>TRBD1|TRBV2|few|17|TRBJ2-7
CASSAHRDRGTSYEQYF
TGTGCCAGCAGCGCCCACCGGGACAGGGGGACCTCCTACGAGCAGTACTTC
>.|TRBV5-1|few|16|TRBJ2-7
CASSLATGAVSYEQYF
TGCGCCAGCAGCTTGGCCACAGGAGCCGTCTCCTACGAGCAGTACTTC
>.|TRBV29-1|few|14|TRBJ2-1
CSVVFGGSYNEQFF
TGCAGCGTTGTTTTCGGCGGCTCCTACAATGAGCAGTTCTTC
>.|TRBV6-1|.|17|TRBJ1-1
CATQTKGELIMNTEAFF
TGTGCCACTCAAACCAAGGGGGAGCTGATCATGAACACTGAAGCTTTCTTT
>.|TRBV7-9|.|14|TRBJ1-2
CASSLADIYYGYTF
TGTGCCAGCAGCTTAGCCGACATCTACTATGGCTACACCTTC
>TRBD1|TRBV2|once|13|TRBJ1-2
CASSEATGGGYTF
TGTGCCAGCAGTGAAGCGACAGGGGGTGGCTACACCTTC
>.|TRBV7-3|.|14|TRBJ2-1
CASGLSGQNNEQFF
TGTGCCAGCGGCTTATCAGGACAGAACAATGAGCAGTTCTTC
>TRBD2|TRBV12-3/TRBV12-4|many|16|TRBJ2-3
CASSPSGTRYTDTQYF
TGTGCCAGCAGTCCCTCTGGGACTAGGTACACAGATACGCAGTATTTT
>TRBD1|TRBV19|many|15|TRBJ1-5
CASSIDRGGNQPQHF
TGTGCCAGTAGCATTGACAGGGGGGGCAATCAGCCCCAGCATTTT
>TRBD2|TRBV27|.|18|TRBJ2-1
CASSLRLAGGRGGHEQFF
TGTGCCAGCAGTTTAAGACTAGCGGGGGGTCGAGGGGGACATGAGCAGTTCTTC
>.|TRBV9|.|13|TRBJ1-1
CASSGSMNTEAFF
TGTGCCAGCAGCGGCAGTATGAACACTGAAGCTTTCTTT
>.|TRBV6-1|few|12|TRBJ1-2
CATLRGAYGYTF
TGTGCCACCCTGAGGGGGGCCTATGGCTACACCTTC
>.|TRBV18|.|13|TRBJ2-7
CASSAQQVWEQYF
TGTGCCAGCTCAGCCCAACAAGTTTGGGAGCAGTACTTC
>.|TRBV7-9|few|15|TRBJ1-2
CASSPTATRAYGYTF
TGTGCCAGCAGCCCCACGGCCACAAGGGCCTATGGCTACACCTTC
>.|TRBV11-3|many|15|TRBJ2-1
CASSLDRGPYNEQFF
TGTGCCAGCAGCTTAGATCGGGGACCCTACAATGAGCAGTTCTTC
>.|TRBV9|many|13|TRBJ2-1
CASSVGEYNEQFF
TGTGCCAGCAGCGTGGGGGAATACAATGAGCAGTTCTTC
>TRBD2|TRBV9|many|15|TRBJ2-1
CASMPHSGGSNEQFF
TGTGCCAGCATGCCTCATAGCGGGGGGTCCAATGAGCAGTTCTTC
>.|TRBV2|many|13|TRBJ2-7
CASSDIGVEEQYF
TGTGCCAGCAGTGACATCGGGGTGGAAGAGCAGTACTTC
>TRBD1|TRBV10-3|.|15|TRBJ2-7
CAISDAGTGAYEQYF
TGTGCCATCAGTGACGCTGGGACAGGGGCCTACGAGCAGTACTTC
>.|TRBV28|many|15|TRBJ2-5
CASRGRAGDQETQYF
TGTGCCAGCAGGGGTAGGGCTGGGGACCAAGAGACCCAGTACTTC
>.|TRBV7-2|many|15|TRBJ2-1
CASSLEGYSYNEQFF
TGTGCCAGCAGCTTAGAGGGGTACTCCTACAATGAGCAGTTCTTC
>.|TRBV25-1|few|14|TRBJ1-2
CASRKGSPGYGYTF
TGTGCCAGCAGGAAAGGGAGTCCTGGCTATGGCTACACCTTC
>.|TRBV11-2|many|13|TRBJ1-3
CASSLESGNTIYF
TGTGCCAGCAGCTTAGAATCTGGAAACACCATATATTTT
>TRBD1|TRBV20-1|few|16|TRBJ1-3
CSARDSDRGSGNTIYF
TGCAGTGCTAGAGACTCGGACAGGGGATCTGGAAACACCATATATTTT
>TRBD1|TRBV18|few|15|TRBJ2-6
CASSRDPGTGNVLTF
TGTGCCAGCTCACGGGATCCGGGGACAGGCAACGTCCTGACTTTC
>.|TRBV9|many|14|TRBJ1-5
CASSVGGSNQPQHF
TGTGCCAGCAGCGTGGGAGGGAGCAATCAGCCCCAGCATTTT
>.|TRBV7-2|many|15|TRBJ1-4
CASSLIGPAKEKLFF
TGTGCCAGCAGCTTAATTGGCCCAGCGAAGGAAAAACTGTTTTTT
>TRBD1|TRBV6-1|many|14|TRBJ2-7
CASSRRQGAYEQYF
TGTGCCAGCAGTCGTCGACAGGGGGCCTACGAGCAGTACTTC
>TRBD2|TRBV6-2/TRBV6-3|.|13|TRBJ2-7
CAIGAGGLGEQYF
TGTGCCATCGGGGCGGGGGGACTTGGCGAGCAGTACTTC
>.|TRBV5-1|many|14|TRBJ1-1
CASSRLTWPAEAFF
TGCGCCAGCAGCAGACTTACGTGGCCGGCTGAAGCTTTCTTT
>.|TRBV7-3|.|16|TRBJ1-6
CASSLSGSSYNSPLHF
TGTGCCAGCAGCTTAAGCGGGAGCTCCTATAATTCACCCCTCCACTTT